This T cell receptor (beta chain) was found in a study of blood T cell repertoires in COVID-19. Whole-study context: The United States, Italy and Spain provided the acute and convalescent COVID-19 samples. In each case, the material was cDNA or gDNA derived from T cells, B-cell-depleted T cells, or PBMCs.

This clone was seen only once. The CDR3 length is 17 residues. The germline V gene has CDR1 LNHDA and CDR2 SQIVND (reference sequence). Germline trimming cut 5 bases from V and 5 bases from J; bases unmatched to any gene: 9. Original processing notes: Researchers report that nucleated cell counts were estimated from reference gene primer amplification. Libraries were prepared by immunoSEQ multiplex PCR; TCRdb keeps only in-frame clonotypes and omits some of them. V and J calls and clone size are given by that table; D and trimming were obtained from the DNA. The repertoire consists of around 480,000 clones, with approximately 88% occurring once and the leading ten covering roughly 12%.

This chain connects TRBV19 to TRBJ2-2; TRBD2 matches 12 bases. The clonotype was recovered from a woman aged 45-65 years with COVID-19, enrolled during active disease. The specimen was peripheral blood. CDR3 loop: CASSSLRLAGVTGELFF. The CDR3 DNA sequence: TGTGCCAGTAGTTCGCTTCGACTAGCGGGGGTTACCGGGGAGCTGTTTTTT.